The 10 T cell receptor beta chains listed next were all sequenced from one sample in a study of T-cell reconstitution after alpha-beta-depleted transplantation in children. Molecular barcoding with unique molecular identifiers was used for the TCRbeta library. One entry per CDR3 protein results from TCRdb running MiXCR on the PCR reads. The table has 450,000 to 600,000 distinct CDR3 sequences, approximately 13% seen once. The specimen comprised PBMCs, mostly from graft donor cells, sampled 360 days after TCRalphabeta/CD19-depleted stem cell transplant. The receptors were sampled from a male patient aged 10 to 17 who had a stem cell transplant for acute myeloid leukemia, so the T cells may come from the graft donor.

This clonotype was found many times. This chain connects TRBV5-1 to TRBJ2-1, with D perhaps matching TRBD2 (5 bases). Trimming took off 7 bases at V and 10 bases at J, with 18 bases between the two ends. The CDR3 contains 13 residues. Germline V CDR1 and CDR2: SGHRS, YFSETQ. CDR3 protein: CASRNIAGGEQFF. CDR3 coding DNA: TGCGCCAGCCGTAATATAGCCGGAGGAGAGCAGTTCTTC.

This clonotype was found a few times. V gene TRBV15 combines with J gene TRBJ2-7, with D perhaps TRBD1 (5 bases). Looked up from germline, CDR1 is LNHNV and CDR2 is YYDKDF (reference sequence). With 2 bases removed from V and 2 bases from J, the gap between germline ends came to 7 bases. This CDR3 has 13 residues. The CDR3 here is CATSRPGTYEQYF. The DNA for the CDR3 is TGTGCCACCAGCAGACCAGGGACCTACGAGCAGTACTTC.

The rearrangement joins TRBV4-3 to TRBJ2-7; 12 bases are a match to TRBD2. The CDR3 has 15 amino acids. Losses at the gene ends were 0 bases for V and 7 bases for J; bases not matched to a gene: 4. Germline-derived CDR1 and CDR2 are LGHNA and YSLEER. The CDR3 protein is CASSQDLAGGGEQYF. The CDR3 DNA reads TGCGCCAGCAGCCAAGATCTAGCGGGAGGGGGAGAGCAGTACTTC.

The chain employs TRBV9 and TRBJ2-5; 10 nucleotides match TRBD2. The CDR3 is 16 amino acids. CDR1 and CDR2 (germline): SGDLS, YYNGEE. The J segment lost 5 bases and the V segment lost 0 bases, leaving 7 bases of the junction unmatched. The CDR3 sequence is CASSVARLAGGETQYF. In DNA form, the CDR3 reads TGTGCCAGCAGCGTAGCACGACTAGCGGGTGGGGAGACCCAGTACTTC. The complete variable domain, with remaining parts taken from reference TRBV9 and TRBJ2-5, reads DSGVTQTPKHLITATGQRVTLRCSPRSGDLSVYWYQQSLDQGLQFLIQYYNGEERAKGNILERFSAQQFPDLHSELNLSSLELGDSALYFCASSVARLAGGETQYFGPGTRLLVL.

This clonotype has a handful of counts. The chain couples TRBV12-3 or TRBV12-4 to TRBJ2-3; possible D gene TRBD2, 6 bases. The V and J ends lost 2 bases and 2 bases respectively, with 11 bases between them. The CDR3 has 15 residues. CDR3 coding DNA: TGTGCCAGCAGTTTATTAATAGCGGCCACAGATACGCAGTATTTT. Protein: CASSLLIAATDTQYF.

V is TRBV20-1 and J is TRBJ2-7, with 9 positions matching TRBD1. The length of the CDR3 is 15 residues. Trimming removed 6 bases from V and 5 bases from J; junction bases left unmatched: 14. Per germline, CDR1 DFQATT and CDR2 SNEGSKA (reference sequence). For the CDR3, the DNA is TGCAGTGCCCCGGACAGGGGCCCTCGACCTCACGAGCAGTACTTC. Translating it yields CSAPDRGPRPHEQYF.

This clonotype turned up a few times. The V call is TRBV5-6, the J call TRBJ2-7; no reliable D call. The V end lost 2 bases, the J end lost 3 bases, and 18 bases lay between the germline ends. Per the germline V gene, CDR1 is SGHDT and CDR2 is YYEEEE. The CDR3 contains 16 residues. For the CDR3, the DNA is TGTGCCAGCAGCTTCGTCGCGGCGCGATCCAGCTACGAGCAGTACTTC. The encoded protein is CASSFVAARSSYEQYF.

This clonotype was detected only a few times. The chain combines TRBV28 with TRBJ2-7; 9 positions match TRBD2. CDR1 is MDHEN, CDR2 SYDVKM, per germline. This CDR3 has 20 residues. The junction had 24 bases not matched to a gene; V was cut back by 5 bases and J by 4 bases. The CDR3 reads CASSKSPFGAGGKLPYEQYF. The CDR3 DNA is TGTGCCAGCAGTAAGTCCCCCTTCGGAGCGGGAGGCAAACTACCTTACGAGCAGTACTTC.

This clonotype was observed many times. CDR3 residues: CASSDPSDSTGELFF. CDR3 bases: TGTGCCAGCAGTGACCCGTCAGACTCCACCGGGGAGCTGTTTTTT. The chain has TRBV2 and TRBJ2-2; D remains ambiguous. CDR1 and CDR2 (germline): SNHLY, FYNNEI. The CDR3 runs to 15 residues. V was trimmed by 3 bases and J by 4 bases, leaving 12 bases between them.

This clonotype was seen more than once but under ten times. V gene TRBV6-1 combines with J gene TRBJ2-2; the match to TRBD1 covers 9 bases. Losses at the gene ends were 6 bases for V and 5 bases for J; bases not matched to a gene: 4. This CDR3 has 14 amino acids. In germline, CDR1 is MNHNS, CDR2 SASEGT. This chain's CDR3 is CASSRDRETGELFF. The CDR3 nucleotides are TGTGCCAGCAGCCGGGACAGGGAGACCGGGGAGCTGTTTTTT.